This T cell receptor (beta chain) was captured by sequencing in a study of cytomegalovirus exposure and HLA in healthy donors. With regard to this clone: Its antigen is unknown.

Study-wide points: Presence/absence analyses treated sequencing depth as roughly uniform across donors.

Researchers ran the PCR with 60 Vbeta and 13 Jbeta primers. Generated by immunoSEQ multiplex PCR, the TCRdb table keeps only in-frame clones and is missing some. The sample has more than 150,000 clones; 78% are singletons. This CDR3 has 14 amino acids. J lost 0 bases, V lost 6 bases, and 4 bases had no gene match. The germline V gene has CDR1 MNHEY and CDR2 SVGAGI. The sequenced sample was PBMCs. The chain links TRBV6-5 to TRBJ2-7, with 8 bases aligning to TRBD1. This clonotype was obtained from a young woman in good health and CMV-seropositive. CDR3 residues: CASRGTGSSYEQYF. For the CDR3, the DNA is TGTGCCAGCAGGGGGACAGGTAGCTCCTACGAGCAGTACTTC.